This TCR beta chain was sequenced in a study of cytomegalovirus exposure and HLA in healthy donors. Study in general: Roughly 80% of 300 to 450 genotyped donors fell in the Caucasian-associated ancestry cluster. General study points: For most TCR beta V segments, an earlier analysis put the productive rate at about 87% or about 30% of the time.

While unrecorded immune exposures were likely, the donors were nominally healthy when sampled. About this clone: Antigen unknown.

This PCR relied on a set of 60 Vbeta primers and 13 Jbeta primers. Study processing details: Later, some 79 million unique TCR beta chains were counted in an analysis, and some 11 million of them were shared. Produced via immunoSEQ multiplex PCR; TCRdb's table is partial and in-frame only. V and J calls and clone size come straight from that table; D and trimming were deduced from the DNA. The data contain approximately 130,000 clones, 60% to 80% of them singletons. This CDR3 has 12 residues. CDR1 is SGHNT and CDR2 is YENEEA in the germline V gene. The V end was cut by 1 base, the J end by 7 bases, with 7 bases between.

This receptor was taken from a man aged 50 to 60 in good health and CMV-seronegative. This chain links TRBV11-3 with TRBJ1-1; the D gene is possibly TRBD1 (5 bases). Sequencing was done on a sample of PBMCs. The CDR3 DNA follows: TGTGCCAGCAGCTTAGGCCAGGGTGAAGCTTTCTTT. It codes for CASSLGQGEAFF.